This T cell receptor beta chain was identified in a study of shared clonotypes between healthy human individuals. Profiled with immunoSEQ multiplex PCR; TCRdb holds only in-frame clones, not every one. The table lists about 2.1 million clones, 80% to 95% of them singletons. Positive CCR7 selection of CD45RO-negative cells yielded the naive CD8 cells, and terminally differentiated effector memory CD45RA+ cells were excluded. Sequenced input: naive CD8+ T cells from PBMCs. The receptor was isolated from a man younger than 35 in good health. Some clones in this sample may be carry-over from other donors' samples.

The CDR3 region has the DNA TGCGCCAGCAGCTCGGGACTAGCGGCCAAGGGGGAGCAGTACTTC. It is translated as CASSSGLAAKGEQYF. The rearrangement links TRBV4-3 to TRBJ2-7, with TRBD2 matching over 11 bases. The CDR3 runs to 15 residues. Looked up from germline, CDR1 is LGHNA and CDR2 is YSLEER. V was clipped by 5 bases and J by 7 bases; unmatched bases: 10.